This is a list of T cell receptor beta chains from one sample in a study of low-dose radiotherapy and immunotherapy resistance in tumors. TCRdb passed the reads through MiXCR, listing each CDR3 protein once. This table holds 80,000 to 95,000 distinct CDR3 sequences, more than 8.5% found once. The sequenced sample was PBMCs, obtained before treatment. These receptors were collected from a male donor with prostate cancer. The CDR3 runs from the conserved cysteine through the conserved F or W. D genes are given only for firm matches. Clone size is stated in some rows and not others, as once, few, many or a class when expanded.

V gene: TRBV5-3; D gene: NA; J gene: TRBJ2-7; clone size: NA; CDR3 DNA: TGTGCCAGCAGCTTAGGGGTATCGCTTACCAATGAGCAGTACTTC; CDR3 protein: CASSLGVSLTNEQYF
V gene: TRBV4-3; D gene: NA; J gene: TRBJ2-7; clone size: many; CDR3 DNA: TGCGCCAGCAGCCAAGATTGGGGGGACTCCTACGAGCAGTACTTC; CDR3 protein: CASSQDWGDSYEQYF
V gene: TRBV29-1; D gene: TRBD1; J gene: TRBJ1-2; clone size: many; CDR3 DNA: TGCAGCGTTGGGACCACAGGGGACTATGGCTACACCTTC; CDR3 protein: CSVGTTGDYGYTF
V gene: TRBV7-2; D gene: TRBD2; J gene: TRBJ2-3; clone size: many; CDR3 DNA: TGTGCCAGCAGCCCCCTCAGCGGGGGCACAGATACGCAGTATTTT; CDR3 protein: CASSPLSGGTDTQYF
V gene: TRBV4-1; D gene: TRBD2; J gene: TRBJ2-3; clone size: many; CDR3 DNA: TGCGCCAGCAGCCAGGAGACTAGCGGAGGCACAGATACGCAGTATTTT; CDR3 protein: CASSQETSGGTDTQYF
V gene: TRBV5-1; D gene: NA; J gene: TRBJ2-1; clone size: many; CDR3 DNA: TGCGCCAGCAGCTTTATGACAGTAAACAATGAGCAGTTCTTC; CDR3 protein: CASSFMTVNNEQFF
V gene: TRBV19; D gene: NA; J gene: TRBJ2-1; clone size: NA; CDR3 DNA: TGTGCCAGTAGTATCCGAATAGCGGACAGCGGGTGGAATGAGCAGTTCTTC; CDR3 protein: CASSIRIADSGWNEQFF
V gene: TRBV6-2/TRBV6-3; D gene: NA; J gene: TRBJ2-2; clone size: many; CDR3 DNA: TGTGCCAGCAGTTACCATAGCGGCGGGGAGCTGTTTTTT; CDR3 protein: CASSYHSGGELFF
V gene: TRBV10-3; D gene: NA; J gene: TRBJ2-1; clone size: many; CDR3 DNA: TGTGCCATCAGTGGGACCGACAATGAGCAGTTCTTC; CDR3 protein: CAISGTDNEQFF
V gene: TRBV6-5; D gene: NA; J gene: TRBJ1-2; clone size: many; CDR3 DNA: TGTGCCAGCAGTAAGGGATCGGACTATGGCTACACCTTC; CDR3 protein: CASSKGSDYGYTF
V gene: TRBV28; D gene: TRBD2; J gene: TRBJ2-1; clone size: NA; CDR3 DNA: TGTGCCAGCAGACCTTCCGCCGGGACGGGGGGCAATGAGCAGTTCTTC; CDR3 protein: CASRPSAGTGGNEQFF
V gene: TRBV12-3/TRBV12-4; D gene: TRBD1; J gene: TRBJ1-2; clone size: many; CDR3 DNA: TGTGCCAGCAGTTCGGGACAGGGCAGGGGAGGGTATGGCTACACCTTC; CDR3 protein: CASSSGQGRGGYGYTF
V gene: TRBV20-1; D gene: NA; J gene: TRBJ2-3; clone size: many; CDR3 DNA: TGCAGTCTTGACGGGAGAGAGACAGATACGCAGTATTTT; CDR3 protein: CSLDGRETDTQYF
V gene: TRBV7-2; D gene: NA; J gene: TRBJ2-3; clone size: many; CDR3 DNA: TGTGCCAGCAGCGGACGGGACAGTCTCACGGGAGGAGATACGCAGTATTTT; CDR3 protein: CASSGRDSLTGGDTQYF
V gene: TRBV24-1; D gene: NA; J gene: TRBJ2-5; clone size: NA; CDR3 DNA: TGTGCCACCAGTGATTTTTTCGGGGGACAAGAGACCCAGTACTTC; CDR3 protein: CATSDFFGGQETQYF
V gene: TRBV20-1; D gene: NA; J gene: TRBJ2-1; clone size: few; CDR3 DNA: TGCAGTGCTAGTTTCCGGGGCTCCGACAATGAGCAGTTCTTC; CDR3 protein: CSASFRGSDNEQFF
V gene: TRBV4-3; D gene: TRBD2; J gene: TRBJ2-5; clone size: many; CDR3 DNA: TGCGCCAGCAGCCAAGGGCCTAGCGGGTACCAAGAGACCCAGTACTTC; CDR3 protein: CASSQGPSGYQETQYF
V gene: TRBV2; D gene: NA; J gene: TRBJ1-1; clone size: many; CDR3 DNA: TGTGCCAGCAGTGATCCGGGGCGGGACACTGAAGCTTTCTTT; CDR3 protein: CASSDPGRDTEAFF
V gene: TRBV12-3/TRBV12-4; D gene: NA; J gene: TRBJ2-5; clone size: many; CDR3 DNA: TGTGCCAGCAGCCAGGGGGGGGGGAGCGAGACCCAGTACTTC; CDR3 protein: CASSQGGGSETQYF
V gene: TRBV6-2/TRBV6-3; D gene: NA; J gene: TRBJ1-1; clone size: many; CDR3 DNA: TGTGCCAGCAGGGACCAGTGGACTGAAGCTTTCTTT; CDR3 protein: CASRDQWTEAFF
V gene: TRBV30; D gene: NA; J gene: TRBJ1-6; clone size: few; CDR3 DNA: TGTGCCTGGAGTAGTCGACAGAGCTCCTATAATTCACCCCTCCACTTT; CDR3 protein: CAWSSRQSSYNSPLHF
V gene: TRBV5-6; D gene: NA; J gene: TRBJ2-2; clone size: many; CDR3 DNA: TGTGCCAGCAGCCTCGAATTTTCGAACACCGGGGAGCTGTTTTTT; CDR3 protein: CASSLEFSNTGELFF
V gene: TRBV5-1; D gene: TRBD2; J gene: TRBJ2-2; clone size: many; CDR3 DNA: TGCGCCAGCAGCTCGGGACTAGCGGGCACCGGGGAGCTGTTTTTT; CDR3 protein: CASSSGLAGTGELFF
V gene: TRBV15; D gene: TRBD2; J gene: TRBJ2-7; clone size: many; CDR3 DNA: TGTGCCACCAGCAGCGGGACTAGCGGGAGGGTGGACGAGCAGTACTTC; CDR3 protein: CATSSGTSGRVDEQYF
V gene: TRBV10-3; D gene: NA; J gene: TRBJ2-3; clone size: many; CDR3 DNA: TGTGCCATCAGGTCGTCTTGGGATGGGGATACGCAGTATTTT; CDR3 protein: CAIRSSWDGDTQYF
V gene: TRBV18; D gene: TRBD1; J gene: TRBJ2-7; clone size: NA; CDR3 DNA: TGTGCCAGCTCACCAGGTTGGTCAGGGGGACGGTGGGAGCAGTACTTC; CDR3 protein: CASSPGWSGGRWEQYF
V gene: TRBV29-1; D gene: TRBD1; J gene: TRBJ1-5; clone size: many; CDR3 DNA: TGCAGCGTTCGACAGGGGAGCAATCAGCCCCAGCATTTT; CDR3 protein: CSVRQGSNQPQHF